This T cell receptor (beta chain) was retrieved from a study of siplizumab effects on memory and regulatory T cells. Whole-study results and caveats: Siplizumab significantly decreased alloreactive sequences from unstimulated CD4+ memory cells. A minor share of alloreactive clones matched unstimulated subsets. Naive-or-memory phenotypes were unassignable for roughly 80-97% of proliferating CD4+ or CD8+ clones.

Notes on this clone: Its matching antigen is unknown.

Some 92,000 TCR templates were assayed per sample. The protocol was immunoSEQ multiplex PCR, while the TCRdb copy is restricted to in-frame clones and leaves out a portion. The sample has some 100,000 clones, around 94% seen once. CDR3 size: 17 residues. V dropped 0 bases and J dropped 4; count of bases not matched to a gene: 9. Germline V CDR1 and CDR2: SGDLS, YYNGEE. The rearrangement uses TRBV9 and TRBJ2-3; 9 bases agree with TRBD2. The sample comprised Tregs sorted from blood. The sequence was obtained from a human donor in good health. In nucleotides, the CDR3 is TGTGCCAGCAGCGTAGCCCCGGGGACTAGCAAAGCAGATACGCAGTATTTT. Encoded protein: CASSVAPGTSKADTQYF.